This TCR beta chain was sequenced during a study of CD4+ T cells in melanoma. Assay: immunoSEQ multiplex PCR; the TCRdb copy retains only in-frame clones and omits some. The table shows roughly 52,000 clones, with over 60% occurring only once. This clone has more than one count but fewer than ten. The antigen remains unidentified. The study, taken as a whole, reports: Reportedly, melanoma neoantigen-specific CD4+ T cells showed varied differentiation states. A reported correlation linked neoantigen-specific CD4+ T cells to CD8+, macrophage and B cell function.

The source of this sequence is a human donor with melanoma. The specimen sequenced was tumor tissue.

CDR3: CASRINTEAFF. The DNA for the CDR3 is TGTGCCAGCAGGATCAACACTGAAGCTTTCTTT. The chain couples TRBV6-1 to TRBJ1-1; D gene ambiguous. V was trimmed by 6 bases and J by 2 bases, leaving 4 bases between them. The V gene's germline CDR1 is MNHNS and CDR2 SASEGT. This CDR3 is 11 amino acids long.